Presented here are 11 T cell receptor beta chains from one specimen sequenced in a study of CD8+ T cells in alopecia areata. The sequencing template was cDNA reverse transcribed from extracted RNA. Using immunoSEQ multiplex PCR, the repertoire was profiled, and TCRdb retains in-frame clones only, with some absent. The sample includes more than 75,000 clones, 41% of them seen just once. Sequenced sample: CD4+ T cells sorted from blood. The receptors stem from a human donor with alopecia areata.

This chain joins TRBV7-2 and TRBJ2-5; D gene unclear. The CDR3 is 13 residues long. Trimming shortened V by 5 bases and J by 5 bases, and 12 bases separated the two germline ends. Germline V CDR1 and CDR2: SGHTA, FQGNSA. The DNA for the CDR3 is TGTGCCAGCAGCGTCCAGGCGCGGGAGACCCAGTACTTC. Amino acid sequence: CASSVQARETQYF. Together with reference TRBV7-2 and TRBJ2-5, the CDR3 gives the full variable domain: GAGVSQSPSNKVTEKGKDVELRCDPISGHTALYWYRQSLGQGLEFLIYFQGNSAPDKSGLPSDRFSAERTGGSVSTLTIQRTQQEDSAVYLCASSVQARETQYFGPGTRLLVL.

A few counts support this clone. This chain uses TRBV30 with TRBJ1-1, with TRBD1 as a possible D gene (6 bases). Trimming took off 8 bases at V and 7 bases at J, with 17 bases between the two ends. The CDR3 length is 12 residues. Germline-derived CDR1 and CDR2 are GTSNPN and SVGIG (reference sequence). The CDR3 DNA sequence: TGTGCCCGGGGGGCGGCCAGTGGTGAAGCTTTCTTT. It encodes CARGAASGEAFF.

CDR3 sequence (DNA): TGCGCCAGCAGACAGGGGTTAGGGATCGCTCCAGATACGCAGTATTTT. It is translated as CASRQGLGIAPDTQYF. This chain links TRBV4-3 with TRBJ2-3, with 7 bases fitting TRBD1. Germline V gene data show CDR1 as LGHNA and CDR2 as YSLEER. The CDR3 runs to 16 residues. V was clipped by 6 bases and J by 4 bases; unmatched bases: 13.

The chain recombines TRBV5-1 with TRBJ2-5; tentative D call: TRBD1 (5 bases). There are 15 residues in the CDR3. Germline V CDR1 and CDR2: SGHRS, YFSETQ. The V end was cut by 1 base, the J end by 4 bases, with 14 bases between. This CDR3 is CASSLIAGLTETQYF. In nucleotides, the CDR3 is TGCGCCAGCAGCTTGATCGCAGGGCTGACAGAGACCCAGTACTTC.

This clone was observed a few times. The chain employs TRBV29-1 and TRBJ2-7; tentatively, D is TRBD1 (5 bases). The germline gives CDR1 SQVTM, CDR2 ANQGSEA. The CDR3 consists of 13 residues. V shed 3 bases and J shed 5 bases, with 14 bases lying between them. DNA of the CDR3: TGCAGCGTTGATCGGCAGGGAAATGACGAGCAGTACTTC. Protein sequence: CSVDRQGNDEQYF.

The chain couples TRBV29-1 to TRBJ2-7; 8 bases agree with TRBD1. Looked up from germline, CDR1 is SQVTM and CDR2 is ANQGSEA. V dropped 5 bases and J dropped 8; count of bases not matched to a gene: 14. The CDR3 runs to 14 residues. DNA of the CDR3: TGCAGCGTTATAAACGGACAGGGTTTTCTGAAGCAGTACTTC. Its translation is CSVINGQGFLKQYF.

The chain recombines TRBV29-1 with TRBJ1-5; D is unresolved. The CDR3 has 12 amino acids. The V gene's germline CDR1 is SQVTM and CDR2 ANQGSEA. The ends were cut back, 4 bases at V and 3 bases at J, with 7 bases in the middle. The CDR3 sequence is CSVGGFNQPQHF. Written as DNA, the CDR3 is TGCAGCGTTGGAGGCTTCAATCAGCCCCAGCATTTT.

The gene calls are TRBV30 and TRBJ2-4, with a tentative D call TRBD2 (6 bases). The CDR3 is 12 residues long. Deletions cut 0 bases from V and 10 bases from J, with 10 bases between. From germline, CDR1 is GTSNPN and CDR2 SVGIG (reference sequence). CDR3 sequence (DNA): TGTGCCTGGAGTGTCGGGACTGAAATTCAGTACTTC. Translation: CAWSVGTEIQYF.

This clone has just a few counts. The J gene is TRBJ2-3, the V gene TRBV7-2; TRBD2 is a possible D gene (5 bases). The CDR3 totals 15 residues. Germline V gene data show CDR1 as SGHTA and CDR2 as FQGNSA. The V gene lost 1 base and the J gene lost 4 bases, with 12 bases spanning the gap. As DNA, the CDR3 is TGTGCCAGCAGCTTAGTTACGGGGTATCCAGATACGCAGTATTTT. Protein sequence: CASSLVTGYPDTQYF.

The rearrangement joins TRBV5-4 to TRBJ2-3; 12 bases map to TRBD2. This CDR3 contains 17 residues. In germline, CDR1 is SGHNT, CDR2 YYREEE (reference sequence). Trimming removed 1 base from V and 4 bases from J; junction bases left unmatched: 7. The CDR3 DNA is TGTGCCAGCAGCTTGCTCAGACTAGCGGGAGTCCCAGATACGCAGTATTTT. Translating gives CASSLLRLAGVPDTQYF.

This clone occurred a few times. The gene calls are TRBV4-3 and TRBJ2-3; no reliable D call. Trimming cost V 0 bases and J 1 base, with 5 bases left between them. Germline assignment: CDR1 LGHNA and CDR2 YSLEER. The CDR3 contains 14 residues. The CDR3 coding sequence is TGCGCCAGCAGCCAAGATTTCGGCACAGATACGCAGTATTTT. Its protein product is CASSQDFGTDTQYF.